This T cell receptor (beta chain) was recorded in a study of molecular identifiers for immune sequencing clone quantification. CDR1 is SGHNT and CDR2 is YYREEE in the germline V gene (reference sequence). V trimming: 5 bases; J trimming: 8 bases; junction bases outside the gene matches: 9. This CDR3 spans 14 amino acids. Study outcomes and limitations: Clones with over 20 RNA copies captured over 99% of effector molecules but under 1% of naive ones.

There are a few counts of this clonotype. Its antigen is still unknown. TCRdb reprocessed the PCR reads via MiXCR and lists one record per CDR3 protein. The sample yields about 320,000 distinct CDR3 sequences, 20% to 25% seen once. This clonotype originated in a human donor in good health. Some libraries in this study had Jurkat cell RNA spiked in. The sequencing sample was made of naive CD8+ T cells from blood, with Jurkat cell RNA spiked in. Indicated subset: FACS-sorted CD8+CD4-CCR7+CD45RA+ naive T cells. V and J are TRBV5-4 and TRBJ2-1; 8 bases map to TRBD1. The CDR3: CASSPAQGADEQFF. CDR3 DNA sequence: TGTGCCAGCAGTCCCGCGCAGGGGGCCGATGAGCAGTTCTTC.